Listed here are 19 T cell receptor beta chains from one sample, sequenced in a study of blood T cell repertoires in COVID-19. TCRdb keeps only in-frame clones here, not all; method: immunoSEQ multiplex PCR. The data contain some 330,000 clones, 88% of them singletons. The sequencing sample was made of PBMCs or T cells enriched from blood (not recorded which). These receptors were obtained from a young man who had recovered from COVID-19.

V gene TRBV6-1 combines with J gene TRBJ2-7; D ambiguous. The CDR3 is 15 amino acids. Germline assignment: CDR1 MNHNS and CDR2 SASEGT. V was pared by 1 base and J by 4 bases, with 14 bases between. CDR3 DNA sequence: TGTGCCAGCAGTGAAGTGGGCGTCAGCATTTACGAGCAGTACTTC. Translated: CASSEVGVSIYEQYF.

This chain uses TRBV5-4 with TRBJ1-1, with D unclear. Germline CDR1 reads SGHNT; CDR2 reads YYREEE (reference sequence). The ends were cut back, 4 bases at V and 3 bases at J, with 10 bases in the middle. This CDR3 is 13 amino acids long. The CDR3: CASSIRTDTEAFF. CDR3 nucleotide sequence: TGTGCCAGCAGCATCCGAACAGACACTGAAGCTTTCTTT.

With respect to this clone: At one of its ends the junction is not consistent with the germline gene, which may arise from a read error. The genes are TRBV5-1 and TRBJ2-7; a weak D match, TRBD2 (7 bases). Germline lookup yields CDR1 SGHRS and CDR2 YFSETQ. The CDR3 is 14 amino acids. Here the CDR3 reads CASSLRGGSNEQYF. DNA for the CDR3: TGCGCCAGCAGCTTGAGGGGGGGCTCCAACGAGCAGTACTTC.

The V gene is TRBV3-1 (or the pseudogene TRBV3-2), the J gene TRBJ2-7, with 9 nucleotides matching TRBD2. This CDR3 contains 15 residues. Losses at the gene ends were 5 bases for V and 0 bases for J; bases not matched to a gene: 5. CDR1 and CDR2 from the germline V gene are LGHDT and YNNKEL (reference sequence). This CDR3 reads CASSSLAGHSYEQYF. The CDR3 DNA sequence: TGTGCCAGCAGCTCCCTAGCGGGGCACTCCTACGAGCAGTACTTC.

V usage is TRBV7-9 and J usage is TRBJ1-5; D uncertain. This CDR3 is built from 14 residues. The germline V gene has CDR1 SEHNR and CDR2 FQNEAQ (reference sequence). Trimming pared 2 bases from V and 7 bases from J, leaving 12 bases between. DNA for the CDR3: TGTGCCAGCAGCTTATTGGGCACCGGACAGCCCCAGCATTTT. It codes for CASSLLGTGQPQHF.

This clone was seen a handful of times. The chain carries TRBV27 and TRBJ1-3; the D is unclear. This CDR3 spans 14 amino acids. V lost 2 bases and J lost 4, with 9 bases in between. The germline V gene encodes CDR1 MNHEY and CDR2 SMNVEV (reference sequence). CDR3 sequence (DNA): TGTGCCAGCAGTTTACGGGGTAGGGGAAACACCATATATTTT. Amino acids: CASSLRGRGNTIYF.

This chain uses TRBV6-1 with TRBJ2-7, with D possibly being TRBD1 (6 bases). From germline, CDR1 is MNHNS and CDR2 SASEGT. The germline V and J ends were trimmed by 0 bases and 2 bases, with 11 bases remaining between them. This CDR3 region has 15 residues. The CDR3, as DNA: TGTGCCAGCAGTGAAGCAGGGACACGAGCCTACGAGCAGTACTTC. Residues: CASSEAGTRAYEQYF.

The CDR3 region has the DNA TGTGCCAGCTCACCATCTCGACAGGGATTTCTTTCCAATCAGCCCCAGCATTTT. Amino acids: CASSPSRQGFLSNQPQHF. This chain joins TRBV18 and TRBJ1-5; 7 bases agree with TRBD1. V lost 2 bases to trimming and J lost 3 bases; unmatched junction nucleotides: 13. CDR3 size: 18 residues. CDR1 and CDR2 (germline): KGHSH, LQKENI.

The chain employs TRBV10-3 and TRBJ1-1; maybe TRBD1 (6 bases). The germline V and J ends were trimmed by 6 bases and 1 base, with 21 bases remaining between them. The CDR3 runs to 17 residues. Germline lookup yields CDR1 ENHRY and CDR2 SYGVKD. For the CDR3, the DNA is TGTGCCATCAGCCTGGGACAAAGCAGGGGTAAGAACACTGAAGCTTTCTTT. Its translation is CAISLGQSRGKNTEAFF.

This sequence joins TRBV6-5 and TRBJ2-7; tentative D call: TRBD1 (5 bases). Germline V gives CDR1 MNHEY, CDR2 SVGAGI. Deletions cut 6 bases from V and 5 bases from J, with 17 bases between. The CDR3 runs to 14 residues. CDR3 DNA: TGTGCCAGCAGCCGAAAGGGGTTTCAGAACGAGCAGTACTTC. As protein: CASSRKGFQNEQYF.

CDR3 nucleotides: TGTGCCAGCAGCTCACAGGGGTCTGGAAACACCATATATTTT. Translation: CASSSQGSGNTIYF. The rearrangement uses TRBV5-4 and TRBJ1-3, with 7 bases aligning to TRBD1. The CDR3 sequence is 14 residues long. Germline CDR1 SGHNT, CDR2 YYREEE (reference sequence). V dropped 3 bases and J dropped 1; count of bases not matched to a gene: 1.

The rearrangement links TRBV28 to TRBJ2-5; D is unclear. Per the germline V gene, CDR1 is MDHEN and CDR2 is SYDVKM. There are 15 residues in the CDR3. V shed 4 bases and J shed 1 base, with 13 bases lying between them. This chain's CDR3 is CASSSPYNFQETQYF. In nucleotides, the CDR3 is TGTGCCAGCAGTTCCCCATACAATTTCCAAGAGACCCAGTACTTC.

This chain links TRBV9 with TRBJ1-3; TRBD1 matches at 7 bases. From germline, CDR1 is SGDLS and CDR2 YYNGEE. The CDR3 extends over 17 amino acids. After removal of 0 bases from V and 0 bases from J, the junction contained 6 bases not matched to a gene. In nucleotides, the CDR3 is TGTGCCAGCAGCGTAGAGGAAGGGGGCTTCTCTGGAAACACCATATATTTT. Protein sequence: CASSVEEGGFSGNTIYF.

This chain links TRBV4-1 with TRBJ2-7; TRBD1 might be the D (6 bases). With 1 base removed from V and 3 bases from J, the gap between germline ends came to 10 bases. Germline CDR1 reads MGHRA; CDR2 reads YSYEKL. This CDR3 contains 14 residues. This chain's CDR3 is CASSQAEQGYEQYF. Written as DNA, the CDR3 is TGCGCCAGCAGCCAAGCTGAACAGGGCTACGAGCAGTACTTC.

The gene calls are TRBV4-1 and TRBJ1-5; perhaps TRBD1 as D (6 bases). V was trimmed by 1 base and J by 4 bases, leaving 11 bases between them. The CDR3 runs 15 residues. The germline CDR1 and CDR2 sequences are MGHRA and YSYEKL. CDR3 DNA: TGCGCCAGCAGCCAAGTACCGACAGGAAATCAGCCCCAGCATTTT. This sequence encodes CASSQVPTGNQPQHF.

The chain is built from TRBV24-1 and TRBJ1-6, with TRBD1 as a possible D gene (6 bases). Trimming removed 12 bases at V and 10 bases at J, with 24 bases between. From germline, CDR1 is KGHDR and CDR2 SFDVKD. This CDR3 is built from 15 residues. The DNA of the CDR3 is TGTGCCTCTCATCGAACAGGGCTCTCCCACTCACCCCTCCACTTT. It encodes CASHRTGLSHSPLHF.

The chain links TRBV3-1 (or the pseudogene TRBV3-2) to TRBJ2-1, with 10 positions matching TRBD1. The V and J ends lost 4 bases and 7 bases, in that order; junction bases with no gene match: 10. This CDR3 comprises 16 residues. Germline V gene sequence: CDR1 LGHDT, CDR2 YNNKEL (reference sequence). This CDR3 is CASSRLRDRGLNEQFF. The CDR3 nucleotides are TGTGCCAGCAGCCGGCTCCGGGACAGGGGTCTAAATGAGCAGTTCTTC.

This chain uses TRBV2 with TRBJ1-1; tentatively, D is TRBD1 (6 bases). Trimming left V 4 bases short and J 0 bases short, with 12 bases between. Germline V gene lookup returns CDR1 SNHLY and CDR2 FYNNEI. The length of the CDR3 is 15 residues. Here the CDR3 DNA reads TGTGCCAGCAGTGCCCTTAGGGGGTTGAACACTGAAGCTTTCTTT. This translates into CASSALRGLNTEAFF.

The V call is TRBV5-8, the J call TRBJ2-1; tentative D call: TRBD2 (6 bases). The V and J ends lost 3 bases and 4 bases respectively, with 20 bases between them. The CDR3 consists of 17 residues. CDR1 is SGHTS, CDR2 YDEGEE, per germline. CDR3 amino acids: CASSWRGNRGRYNEQFF. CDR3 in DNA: TGTGCCAGCAGCTGGCGGGGCAACAGAGGTCGGTACAATGAGCAGTTCTTC. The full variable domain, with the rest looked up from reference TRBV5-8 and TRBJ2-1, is EAGVTQSPTHLIKTRGQQATLRCSPISGHTSVYWYQQALGLGLQFLLWYDEGEERNRGNFPPRFSGRQFPNYSSELNVNALELEDSALYLCASSWRGNRGRYNEQFFGPGTRLTVL.